The entry below gives a single TCR beta chain sequence along with its context. What antigen it recognizes has not been identified. No per-base quality is available; no much larger clone lies one base away. Survey-level sequencing on the immunoSEQ platform was used to profile TCR beta chain repertoires. The paper's data handling went like this. Repertoire diversity was measured with the inverse Simpson index, and CDR3 amino acid length spectratypes and V-J pairing frequencies were compared. To annotate clonotypes specific to SARS-CoV-2, CMV, influenza A and EBV, TCR beta CDR3 sequences were compared against VDJdb. TCRdb carries this immuneACCESS record with in-frame sequences only. Its versions omit some clonotypes, under half of them owing to an unresolved V gene in the studies checked, with the rest unexplained. That table is the source of V, J and clone size, and D and trimming were worked out from the DNA. This sample gives approximately 53,000 clones in total; over 85% of them show up just once. The ten largest clonotypes hold around 11% of the sample.

The germline V gene sets CDR1 to MNHEY and CDR2 to SVGEGT. V has 5 bases trimmed and J has 7 bases trimmed; junction bases matching no gene number 4. Including cysteine and phenylalanine, the CDR3 has 13 amino acids. The sequence is cut down to CDR3 DNA, 39 bases in frame from base 1. This record comes from a study (dated by TCRdb to 2021 to 2024). Study-wide conclusions, independent of this receptor: According to the authors, more investigation is needed, including longitudinal sampling and evaluation of a control group.

PBMCs were isolated from peripheral blood, and TCR beta sequencing was performed on genomic DNA from unsorted PBMCs. The rearranged segments are TRBV6-2 or TRBV6-3 and TRBJ2-2; 7 nucleotides in the junction match TRBD1. Input material: PBMCs. This receptor was identified in a man aged 35 to 55 with rheumatoid arthritis. The bases read TGTGCCAGCAGTCGACAGGGCATCGGGGAGCTGTTTTTT. It translates to CASSRQGIGELFF.